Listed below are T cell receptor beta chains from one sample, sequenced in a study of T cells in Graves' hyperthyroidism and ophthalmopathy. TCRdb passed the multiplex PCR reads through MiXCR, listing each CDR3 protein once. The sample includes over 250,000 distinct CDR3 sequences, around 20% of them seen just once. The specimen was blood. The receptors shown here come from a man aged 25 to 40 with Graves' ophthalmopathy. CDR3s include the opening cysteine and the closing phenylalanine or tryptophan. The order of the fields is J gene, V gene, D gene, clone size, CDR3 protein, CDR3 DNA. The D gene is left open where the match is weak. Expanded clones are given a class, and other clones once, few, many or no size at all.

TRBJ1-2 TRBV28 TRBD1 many CASFARGGHGYTF TGTGCCAGCTTTGCCAGGGGGGGTCATGGCTACACCTTC
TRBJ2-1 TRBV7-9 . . CATLSADEQFF TGTGCCACCTTGTCTGCAGATGAGCAGTTCTTC
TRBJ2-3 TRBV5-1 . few CASSLRPTSITDTQYF TGCGCCAGCAGCCTCAGACCAACCAGCATCACAGATACGCAGTATTTT
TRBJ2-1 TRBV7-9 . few CASSPTEAYNEQFF TGTGCCAGCAGCCCGACAGAAGCTTACAATGAGCAGTTCTTC
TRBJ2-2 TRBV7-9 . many CATRLLFTGELFF TGTGCCACCCGTCTCCTTTTCACCGGGGAGCTGTTTTTT
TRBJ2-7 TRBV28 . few CASRESYSAYEQYF TGTGCCAGCAGGGAGAGCTACTCTGCCTACGAGCAGTACTTC
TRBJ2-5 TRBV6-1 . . CASSEAGREETQYF TGTGCCAGCAGTGAAGCGGGTAGGGAGGAGACCCAGTACTTC
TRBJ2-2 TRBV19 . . CASNQGSTGELFF TGTGCCAGTAATCAGGGGTCCACCGGGGAGCTGTTTTTT
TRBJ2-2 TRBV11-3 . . CASSLQLGRPGELFF TGTGCCAGCAGCTTACAGCTGGGTCGGCCCGGGGAGCTGTTTTTT
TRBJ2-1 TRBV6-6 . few CASSYGQFGDEQFF TGTGCCAGCAGTTACGGTCAGTTTGGGGATGAGCAGTTCTTC
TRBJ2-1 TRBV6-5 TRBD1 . CASSYSSGTGNEQFF TGTGCCAGCAGTTACTCTTCCGGGACAGGCAATGAGCAGTTCTTC
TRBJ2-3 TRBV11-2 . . CASSLSPSTDTQYF TGTGCCAGCAGCTTGTCCCCGAGCACAGATACGCAGTATTTT
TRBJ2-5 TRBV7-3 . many CASSLSRSPRETQYF TGTGCCAGCAGCTTATCTCGCTCCCCGAGAGAGACCCAGTACTTC
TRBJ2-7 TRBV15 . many CATSRDFAGFNEQYF TGTGCCACCAGCAGGGACTTTGCGGGTTTCAACGAGCAGTACTTC
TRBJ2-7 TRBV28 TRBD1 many CASSLQQGTYEQYF TGTGCCAGCAGTTTACAACAGGGGACCTACGAGCAGTACTTC
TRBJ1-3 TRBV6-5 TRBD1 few CASSYDRGPGNTIYF TGTGCCAGCAGTTACGACAGGGGGCCTGGAAACACCATATATTTT
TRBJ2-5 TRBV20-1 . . CSAGTGLQETQYF TGCAGTGCTGGGACGGGACTCCAAGAGACCCAGTACTTC
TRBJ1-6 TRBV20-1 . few CSANRAGSPLHF TGCAGTGCTAACAGGGCAGGTTCACCCCTCCACTTT
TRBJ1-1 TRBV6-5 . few CASSYRESGTEAFF TGTGCCAGCAGTTACAGGGAGTCGGGCACTGAAGCTTTCTTT
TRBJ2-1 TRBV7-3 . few CAGSLRGSSYNEQFF TGTGCCGGCAGCTTAAGAGGGAGCTCCTACAATGAGCAGTTCTTC
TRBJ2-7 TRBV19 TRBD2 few CASSIGTSGNEQYF TGTGCCAGTAGTATAGGGACTAGCGGGAACGAGCAGTACTTC
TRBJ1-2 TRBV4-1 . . CASSQRQFTRGYGYTF TGCGCCAGCAGCCAACGCCAATTCACCAGGGGCTATGGCTACACCTTC
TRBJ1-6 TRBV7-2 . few CASSLFSNSPLHF TGTGCCAGCAGCTTATTCTCCAATTCACCCCTCCACTTT
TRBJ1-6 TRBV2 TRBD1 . CASSGQGRYSPLHF TGTGCCAGCAGCGGACAGGGCCGGTATTCACCCCTCCACTTT
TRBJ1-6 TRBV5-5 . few CASSLDSWFGGNSPLHF TGTGCCAGCAGCTTGGACAGTTGGTTTGGGGGGAACTCACCCCTCCACTTT
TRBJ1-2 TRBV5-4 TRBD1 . CASSLEGQGLGYTF TGTGCCAGCAGCTTGGAGGGACAGGGGTTGGGCTACACCTTC
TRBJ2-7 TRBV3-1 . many CASSLQGSRNEQYF TGTGCCAGCAGCCTTCAAGGATCTCGGAACGAGCAGTACTTC
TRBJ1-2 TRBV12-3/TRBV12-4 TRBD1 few CASSWGTGSYTF TGTGCCAGCAGTTGGGGGACAGGAAGCTACACCTTC
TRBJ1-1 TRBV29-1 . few CSVKTVLNTEAFF TGCAGCGTTAAGACGGTATTGAACACTGAAGCTTTCTTT
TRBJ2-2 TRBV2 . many CASSEFRTNTGELFF TGTGCCAGCAGTGAATTTAGGACGAACACCGGGGAGCTGTTTTTT
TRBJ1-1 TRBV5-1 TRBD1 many CASSLGDRGPRGDEAFF TGCGCCAGCAGCTTGGGGGACAGGGGGCCCAGAGGAGATGAAGCTTTCTTT
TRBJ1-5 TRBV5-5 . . CASSLYSGTLQPQHF TGTGCCAGCAGCTTGTATTCAGGGACCCTTCAGCCCCAGCATTTT
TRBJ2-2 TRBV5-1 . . CASSFGSGNTGELFF TGCGCCAGCAGCTTCGGGAGCGGGAACACCGGGGAGCTGTTTTTT
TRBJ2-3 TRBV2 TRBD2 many CASSLRASGLTDTQYF TGTGCCAGCAGTCTGCGGGCTAGCGGACTCACAGATACGCAGTATTTT
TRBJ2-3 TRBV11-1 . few CASSPSDTKDGTDTQYF TGTGCCAGCAGCCCATCGGACACTAAAGACGGCACAGATACGCAGTATTTT
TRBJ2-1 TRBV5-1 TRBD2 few CASSLGAAGVNEQFF TGCGCCAGCAGCTTGGGGGCTGCGGGAGTTAATGAGCAGTTCTTC
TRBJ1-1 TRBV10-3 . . CAISESEGRGSGTEAFF TGTGCCATCAGTGAGTCAGAGGGAAGGGGGAGTGGCACTGAAGCTTTCTTT
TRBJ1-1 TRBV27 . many CAIVRGKTEAFF TGTGCCATCGTGAGAGGGAAGACTGAAGCTTTCTTT
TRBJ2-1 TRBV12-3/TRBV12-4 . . CASSSTRSSYNEQFF TGTGCCAGCAGCAGTACTAGGAGCTCCTACAATGAGCAGTTCTTC
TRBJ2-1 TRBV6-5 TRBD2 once CASSYAGGRYNEQFF TGTGCCAGCAGTTACGCGGGAGGGCGGTACAATGAGCAGTTCTTC
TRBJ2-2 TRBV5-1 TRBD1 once CASSDRVNTGELFF TGTGCCAGCAGTGACAGGGTAAACACCGGGGAGCTGTTTTTT
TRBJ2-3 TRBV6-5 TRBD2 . CASSYSKLSGSPDTQYF TGTGCCAGCAGTTACTCGAAGCTGAGCGGGAGCCCAGATACGCAGTATTTT
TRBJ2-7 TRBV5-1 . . CASSLLLNYEQYF TGCGCCAGCAGCTTGCTTCTAAACTACGAGCAGTACTTC
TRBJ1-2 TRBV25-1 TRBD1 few CASSADRGKGYGYTF TGTGCCAGCAGTGCTGACAGGGGTAAGGGCTATGGCTACACCTTC
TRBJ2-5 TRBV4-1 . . CASSQDAGKETQYF TGCGCCAGCAGCCAAGACGCGGGGAAAGAGACCCAGTACTTC
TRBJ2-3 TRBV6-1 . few CAISGKASPTDTQYF TGTGCCATCAGTGGGAAGGCATCCCCCACAGATACGCAGTATTTT
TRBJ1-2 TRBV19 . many CASSRGNRDYGYTF TGTGCCAGTAGCCGCGGGAACAGGGACTATGGCTACACCTTC
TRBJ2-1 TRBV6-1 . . CASSSRSSTYNEQFF TGTGCCAGCAGCTCCAGGAGTTCGACCTACAATGAGCAGTTCTTC
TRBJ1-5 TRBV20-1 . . CSARGGRFNQPQHF TGCAGTGCTAGAGGGGGACGGTTCAATCAGCCCCAGCATTTT
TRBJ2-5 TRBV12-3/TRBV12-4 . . CASSLRQASNQETQYF TGTGCCAGCAGTTTACGACAGGCGAGTAACCAAGAGACCCAGTACTTC
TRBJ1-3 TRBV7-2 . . CASSPSPGSGNTIYF TGTGCCAGCAGCCCCAGCCCGGGGTCTGGAAACACCATATATTTT
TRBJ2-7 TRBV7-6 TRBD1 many CASSLVGQGTGEQYF TGTGCCAGCAGCTTAGTAGGACAGGGGACGGGGGAGCAGTACTTC
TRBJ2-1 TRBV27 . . CASSFLRGSYNEQFF TGTGCCAGCAGTTTCCTTAGGGGCTCCTACAATGAGCAGTTCTTC
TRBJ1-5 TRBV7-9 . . CASSSEPGVMSNQPQHF TGTGCCAGCAGCTCCGAGCCGGGGGTAATGAGCAATCAGCCCCAGCATTTT
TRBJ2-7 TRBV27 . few CATSDSGTFAEQYF TGTGCCACATCGGACAGCGGGACTTTTGCCGAGCAGTACTTC
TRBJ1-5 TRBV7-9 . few CASSPGDSNQPQHF TGTGCCAGCAGCCCCGGAGATAGCAATCAGCCCCAGCATTTT
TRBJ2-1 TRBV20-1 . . CSARDLGKGLYNEQFF TGCAGTGCTAGAGACCTCGGTAAGGGACTCTACAATGAGCAGTTCTTC
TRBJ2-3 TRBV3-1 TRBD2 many CASSRRTSGFTDTQYF TGTGCCAGCAGCCGCCGGACTAGCGGCTTCACAGATACGCAGTATTTT
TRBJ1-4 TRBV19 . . CASTARQREKLFF TGTGCCAGTACGGCCCGACAGAGGGAAAAACTGTTTTTT
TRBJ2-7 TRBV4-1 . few CASSRLESSYEQYF TGCGCCAGCAGCAGACTAGAAAGCTCCTACGAGCAGTACTTC